The 23 T cell receptor beta chains in this list originate from one sample, sequenced in a study of blood T cell repertoires in COVID-19. The data were produced by immunoSEQ multiplex PCR, yet TCRdb's version contains in-frame clones alone and is incomplete. The repertoire includes fewer than 45,000 clones, 65% to 75% of them detected once, and roughly a tenth sits in the top ten. Sequencing was performed on peripheral blood. The receptors here all came from a man aged 70 or older with COVID-19, enrolled during active disease.

The table lists this clone with a few counts. This chain links TRBV5-6 with TRBJ1-4; possible D gene TRBD1, 5 bases. The CDR3 has 13 residues. CDR1 SGHDT and CDR2 YYEEEE come from the germline V gene. V dropped 4 bases and J dropped 8 bases, with 12 bases sitting between them. This CDR3 reads CASSPLPGEKLFF. In DNA form, the CDR3 reads TGTGCCAGCAGCCCTTTGCCAGGGGAAAAACTGTTTTTT.

The V gene is TRBV7-9, the J gene TRBJ1-1, with unresolved D. The germline CDR1 and CDR2 sequences are SEHNR and FQNEAQ (reference sequence). The CDR3 spans 17 residues. V was shortened by 1 base and J by 7 bases, with 22 bases between the two germline ends. The CDR3 loop is CASSLVLGEGSGNEAFF. The DNA for the CDR3 is TGTGCCAGCAGCTTAGTCTTGGGCGAGGGTTCGGGAAATGAAGCTTTCTTT.

This rearrangement joins TRBV2 to TRBJ1-2, with no clear D. Germline CDR1 SNHLY, CDR2 FYNNEI. V lost 7 bases to trimming and J lost 8 bases, with 14 bases between them. CDR3 length: 12 residues. CDR3 coding DNA: TGTGCCAGCACCCTAGACCTTGGAGGCTACACCTTC. Encoded protein: CASTLDLGGYTF.

The chain is built from TRBV6-5 and TRBJ1-5; 9 positions match TRBD1. This CDR3 is built from 15 residues. The trim removed 9 bases at V and 6 bases at J, leaving 12 bases unmatched. CDR1 MNHEY and CDR2 SVGAGI come from the germline V gene. The CDR3 loop reads CARVTGTGNAQPQHF. The DNA for the CDR3 is TGTGCCAGAGTAACCGGGACAGGGAATGCTCAGCCCCAGCATTTT.

This clone was seen at least ten times. This rearrangement joins TRBV29-1 to TRBJ1-4, with 7 positions matching TRBD1. Germline V gene data show CDR1 as SQVTM and CDR2 as ANQGSEA. The CDR3 runs 13 residues. V lost 3 bases and J lost 8; bases outside the gene matches: 6. This chain's CDR3 is CSVEVGGEEKLFF. CDR3 DNA: TGCAGCGTTGAGGTAGGGGGCGAGGAAAAACTGTTTTTT.

As DNA, the CDR3 is TGTGCCAGCAGTTTTGGACTAGCGGGGGCCCCTTGGCAGTACTTC. It codes for CASSFGLAGAPWQYF. The V and J genes are TRBV6-2 or TRBV6-3 and TRBJ2-7; 13 bases are a match to TRBD2. Germline assignment: CDR1 MNHEY and CDR2 SVGEGT. The CDR3 spans 15 residues. After removal of 4 bases from V and 9 bases from J, the junction contained 9 bases not matched to a gene.

In DNA, the CDR3 is TGTGCCAGCAGCTTAGCCGGGACAGGTCCCTACAATGAGCAGTTCTTC. This codes for CASSLAGTGPYNEQFF. The rearrangement links TRBV7-9 to TRBJ2-1; 8 bases map to TRBD1. From germline, CDR1 is SEHNR and CDR2 FQNEAQ (reference sequence). J gave up 2 bases and V 0 bases, and 3 bases lay outside the gene matches. The CDR3 is made up of 16 amino acids.

The rearrangement links TRBV21-1 to TRBJ1-4. TRBV21-1 is a listed pseudogene. This CDR3 has 16 amino acids. The CDR3 nucleotides read TGTGCCAGCAGCGCCCGGGAGGACACGAGGTTGGAAAAACTGTTTTTT. Translating gives CASSAREDTRLEKLFF.

A single count supports this clone. A single base separates this from a much larger clone, so it may be a read error. The chain has TRBV6-5 and TRBJ1-1; TRBD1 matches at 8 bases. V was pared by 5 bases and J by 6 bases, with 2 bases of the junction left unmatched. Germline V gives CDR1 MNHEY, CDR2 SVGAGI. The CDR3 runs to 12 residues. The CDR3 DNA sequence: TGTGCCAGCAGTAGACAGGGGCCTGAAGCTTTCTTT. This encodes CASSRQGPEAFF.

This clone ranks as medium-sized (0.01 to 0.1%). The junction shows a germline mismatch at one end, possibly a read error. The chain is built from TRBV13 and TRBJ2-7; 11 bases agree with TRBD2. Looked up from germline, CDR1 is PRHDT and CDR2 is FYEKMQ (reference sequence). The CDR3 extends over 13 amino acids. The CDR3 is CASSVGTSGEQYF. The CDR3 DNA follows: TGTGCCAGCAGCGTAGGGACTAGCGGCGAGCAGTACTTC.

The chain combines TRBV19 with TRBJ2-7; D is possibly TRBD1 (6 bases). Germline assignment: CDR1 LNHDA and CDR2 SQIVND (reference sequence). CDR3 length: 15 residues. With 5 bases removed from V and 3 bases from J, the gap between germline ends came to 17 bases. CDR3 sequence reads: CASSARDTSDYEQYF. The CDR3 region has the DNA TGTGCCAGTAGTGCCCGGGACACCTCGGACTACGAGCAGTACTTC.

A few counts support this clone. The chain joins TRBV18 to TRBJ2-1, with a possible D match to TRBD1 (5 bases). CDR3 length: 15 amino acids. Trimming removed 2 bases at V and 7 bases at J, with 15 bases between. Germline CDR1 reads KGHSH; CDR2 reads LQKENI. The chain's CDR3 is CASSPVTGRRNEQFF. CDR3 nucleotide sequence: TGTGCCAGCTCACCAGTCACAGGAAGAAGGAATGAGCAGTTCTTC.

The chain combines TRBV3-1 (or the pseudogene TRBV3-2) with TRBJ1-6, with D maybe TRBD1 (5 bases). CDR3 length equals 15 residues. Germline V lookup: CDR1 LGHDT, CDR2 YNNKEL (reference sequence). V was clipped by 0 bases and J by 10 bases, with 13 bases between them. CDR3 sequence: CASSQDLARASPLHF. CDR3 nucleotides: TGTGCCAGCAGCCAAGATCTGGCCAGGGCCTCACCCCTCCACTTT.

This chain joins TRBV2 and TRBJ1-1, with TRBD1 matching over 7 bases. The CDR3 spans 12 residues. The J segment lost 7 bases and the V segment lost 6 bases, leaving 5 bases of the junction unmatched. Germline loops: CDR1 SNHLY, CDR2 FYNNEI. CDR3 region: CASRGQVREAFF. The DNA for the CDR3 is TGTGCCAGCAGAGGACAGGTCCGTGAAGCTTTCTTT.

The chain joins TRBV27 to TRBJ2-1; D not certain. V lost 6 bases to trimming and J lost 2 bases, with 17 bases between them. This CDR3 is built from 16 residues. CDR1 MNHEY and CDR2 SMNVEV come from the germline V gene (reference sequence). CDR3 region: CASRRESAAPYNEQFF. The CDR3 DNA sequence: TGTGCCAGCAGGCGCGAAAGCGCGGCTCCCTACAATGAGCAGTTCTTC.

The chain is built from TRBV5-1 and TRBJ2-1; possible D gene TRBD2, 6 bases. Germline V gives CDR1 SGHRS, CDR2 YFSETQ. The CDR3 spans 15 residues. Deletions cut 0 bases from V and 9 bases from J, with 16 bases between. CDR3 loop: CASSLGLGGAGEQFF. CDR3 bases: TGCGCCAGCAGCTTGGGACTGGGGGGAGCTGGTGAGCAGTTCTTC.

With regard to this clone: Other DNA variants within this sample encode the same CDR3. The chain recombines TRBV9 with TRBJ1-5, with D unclear. V was shortened by 2 bases and J by 0 bases, with 9 bases between the two germline ends. CDR3 size: 15 residues. Germline V gene lookup returns CDR1 SGDLS and CDR2 YYNGEE. CDR3 in amino acids: CASSVGGYSNQPQHF. CDR3 nucleotides: TGTGCCAGCAGCGTGGGCGGGTATAGCAATCAGCCCCAGCATTTT.

V and J are TRBV2 and TRBJ2-7; TRBD1 matches 9 bases. This CDR3 comprises 14 residues. The ends lost 6 bases at V and 2 bases at J; junction bases unmatched: 5. Germline assignment: CDR1 SNHLY and CDR2 FYNNEI. In nucleotides, the CDR3 is TGTGCCAGCAGCCTACAGGGGGCGACCTACGAGCAGTACTTC. Its translation: CASSLQGATYEQYF.

The chain employs TRBV5-1 and TRBJ2-7; TRBD1 might be the D (6 bases). Trimming took off 2 bases at V and 2 bases at J, with 8 bases between the two ends. This CDR3 is built from 13 residues. Germline CDR1 SGHRS, CDR2 YFSETQ. The CDR3 loop reads CASSLDRPYEQYF. CDR3 nucleotide sequence: TGCGCCAGCAGCTTAGACAGGCCCTACGAGCAGTACTTC. Full variable domain (missing parts from reference TRBV5-1 and TRBJ2-7): KAGVTQTPRYLIKTRGQQVTLSCSPISGHRSVSWYQQTPGQGLQFLFEYFSETQRNKGNFPGRFSGRQFSNSRSEMNVSTLELGDSALYLCASSLDRPYEQYFGPGTRLTVT.

The V call is TRBV27, the J call TRBJ2-1; TRBD1 matches at 8 bases. This CDR3 contains 15 residues. In germline, CDR1 is MNHEY, CDR2 SMNVEV (reference sequence). V lost 5 bases, J lost 6 bases, and 9 bases stayed unmatched. For the CDR3, the DNA is TGTGCCAGCAGTGCCGGGACAGGCGTAAGCAATGAGCAGTTCTTC. This sequence encodes CASSAGTGVSNEQFF.

V is TRBV5-1 and J is TRBJ2-1, with 9 bases matching TRBD1. This CDR3 comprises 14 residues. CDR1 and CDR2 (germline): SGHRS, YFSETQ. V trimming: 8 bases; J trimming: 1 base; junction bases outside the gene matches: 4. The CDR3 loop reads CASTDRGSYNEQFF. Here the CDR3 DNA reads TGCGCCAGTACGGACAGGGGTTCCTACAATGAGCAGTTCTTC.

The chain employs TRBV9 and TRBJ1-1, with D possibly matching TRBD1 (5 bases). Germline CDR1 SGDLS, CDR2 YYNGEE. This CDR3 is built from 14 residues. The germline V and J ends were trimmed by 3 bases and 1 base, with 10 bases remaining between them. In nucleotides, the CDR3 is TGTGCCAGCAGCGCCTATCAGGGGAACACTGAAGCTTTCTTT. Translated: CASSAYQGNTEAFF. The variable domain in full, completed from reference TRBV9 and TRBJ1-1, reads DSGVTQTPKHLITATGQRVTLRCSPRSGDLSVYWYQQSLDQGLQFLIQYYNGEERAKGNILERFSAQQFPDLHSELNLSSLELGDSALYFCASSAYQGNTEAFFGQGTRLTVV.

The CDR3, as DNA: TGTGCCAGTAGTATCCCTAGGGGGACGGAGGAAAAACTGTTTTTT. Its protein product is CASSIPRGTEEKLFF. The genes are TRBV19 and TRBJ1-4; tentative D call: TRBD1 (6 bases). The CDR3 is made up of 15 amino acids. Germline CDR1 reads LNHDA; CDR2 reads SQIVND (reference sequence). V was cut by 3 bases and J by 8 bases, with 16 bases left in between.